Listed below are T cell receptor beta chains from one sample, sequenced in a study of T cell responses to AZD1222 COVID-19 vaccine. Sequenced by immunoSEQ multiplex PCR; TCRdb stores in-frame clones only, minus some. The sample holds 93,000 or so clones, roughly nine tenths seen once. The material sequenced was peripheral blood, taken on day 0 of AZD1222 vaccination. All receptors come from an adult in good health. The CDR3 runs from the conserved cysteine through the conserved F or W. Fields, in order: V gene, clone size, D gene, J gene, CDR3 DNA, CDR3 protein. A D gene is named only where the DNA matches it firmly. Only part of the rows carry a size: once, few, many, or a class if the clone is expanded.

V gene: TRBV11-3
clone size: -
D gene: TRBD2
J gene: TRBJ2-1
CDR3 DNA: TGTGCCAGCAGCTTAGGAGCGTCGGCGGGAGGCTACAATGAGCAGTTCTTC
CDR3 protein: CASSLGASAGGYNEQFF

V gene: TRBV6-5
clone size: once
D gene: -
J gene: TRBJ1-2
CDR3 DNA: TGTGCCAGCAGTTCAGGAGGTGGAGGGAGCTATGGCTACACCTTC
CDR3 protein: CASSSGGGGSYGYTF

V gene: TRBV5-6
clone size: -
D gene: -
J gene: TRBJ2-7
CDR3 DNA: TGTGCCAGCAGCTTAACAGGGTACGAGCAGTACTTC
CDR3 protein: CASSLTGYEQYF

V gene: TRBV28
clone size: -
D gene: -
J gene: TRBJ1-1
CDR3 DNA: TGTGCCAGCAGTTTAAGGGACACTGAAGCTTTCTTT
CDR3 protein: CASSLRDTEAFF

V gene: TRBV7-3
clone size: -
D gene: TRBD2
J gene: TRBJ2-2
CDR3 DNA: TGTGCCAGCAGCCCAGGGACTAGCGGGAGGGCCGGGGAGCTGTTTTTT
CDR3 protein: CASSPGTSGRAGELFF

V gene: TRBV18
clone size: -
D gene: TRBD2
J gene: TRBJ2-3
CDR3 DNA: TGTGCCAGCTCACCACTCGGACGGGAGGGTCTAACATGG
CDR3 protein: CASSPLGREGLTW

V gene: TRBV19
clone size: -
D gene: TRBD1
J gene: TRBJ2-7
CDR3 DNA: TGTGCCAGTAGACGCGGGACAGGGATTTCGGGGGTTTACGAGCAGTACTTC
CDR3 protein: CASRRGTGISGVYEQYF

V gene: TRBV6-5
clone size: -
D gene: -
J gene: TRBJ2-6
CDR3 DNA: TGTGCCAGCAGTTATACTAGGGGGGAATCCAACGTCCTGACTTTC
CDR3 protein: CASSYTRGESNVLTF

V gene: TRBV7-2
clone size: -
D gene: TRBD2
J gene: TRBJ2-7
CDR3 DNA: TGTGCCACCCGACTAGCGACAGGTCACGAGCAGTACTTC
CDR3 protein: CATRLATGHEQYF

V gene: TRBV6-2/TRBV6-3
clone size: -
D gene: -
J gene: TRBJ2-5
CDR3 DNA: TGTGCCAGCAGTTACACAGGGAGAGAGACCCAGTACTTC
CDR3 protein: CASSYTGRETQYF

V gene: TRBV7-2
clone size: -
D gene: -
J gene: TRBJ2-7
CDR3 DNA: TGTGCCAGCAGCTTATTGTGGGGGAGAGGCCACGAGCAGTACTTC
CDR3 protein: CASSLLWGRGHEQYF

V gene: TRBV5-6
clone size: -
D gene: TRBD1
J gene: TRBJ2-1
CDR3 DNA: TGTGCCAGCAGCTTATTAGGGGGCCTTGATGAGCAGTTCTTC
CDR3 protein: CASSLLGGLDEQFF

V gene: TRBV7-2
clone size: -
D gene: -
J gene: TRBJ2-5
CDR3 DNA: TGTGCCAGCAGCTTAAATTTGCTTGGGACCCAGTACTTC
CDR3 protein: CASSLNLLGTQYF

V gene: TRBV28
clone size: -
D gene: -
J gene: TRBJ1-5
CDR3 DNA: TGTGCCAGCACAACAGATAGCAATCAGCCCCAGCATTTT
CDR3 protein: CASTTDSNQPQHF

V gene: TRBV9
clone size: once
D gene: TRBD2
J gene: TRBJ2-1
CDR3 DNA: TGTGCCAGCAGTGTAGCGGGCGATACCTACAATGAGCAGTTCTTC
CDR3 protein: CASSVAGDTYNEQFF